This T cell receptor beta chain was sequenced for a study of regulatory T cells in long-lasting Graves disease. This clonotype was counted many times. Described time point: newly diagnosed GD, antithyroid drugs for less than 3 months. The TCR library used RNA extracted from PBMCs. Both iRepertoire HTBI primers and Arm-PCR of CDR3 regions were used to build the TCR beta libraries. One entry per CDR3 protein, called by TCRdb with MiXCR from the multiplex PCR reads. The sample carries about 470,000 distinct CDR3 sequences, more than 12% recorded once. Germline assignment: CDR1 PRHDT and CDR2 FYEKMQ (reference sequence). This CDR3 is built from 12 residues. V shed 2 bases and J shed 5 bases, with 6 bases lying between them. The data were also submitted as part of a second study, on T cells in Graves' hyperthyroidism and ophthalmopathy.

V is TRBV13 and J is TRBJ1-2, with D hard to call. The sample in question was peripheral blood mononuclear cells (PBMCs), obtained at new diagnosis, from a patient treated with antithyroid drugs. The source of this sequence is a young woman with Graves disease. The CDR3 DNA is TGTGCCAGCAGCTTAATTGGTTATGGCTACACCTTC. Translating it yields CASSLIGYGYTF.